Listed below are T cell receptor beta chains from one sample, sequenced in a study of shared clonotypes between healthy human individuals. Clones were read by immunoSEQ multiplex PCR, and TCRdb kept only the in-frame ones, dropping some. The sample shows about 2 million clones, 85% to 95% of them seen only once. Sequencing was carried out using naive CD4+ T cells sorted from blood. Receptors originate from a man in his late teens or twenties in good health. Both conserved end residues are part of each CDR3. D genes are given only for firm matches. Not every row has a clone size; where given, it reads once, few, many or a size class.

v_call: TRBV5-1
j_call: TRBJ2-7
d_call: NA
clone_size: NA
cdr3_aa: CASSPDRPYEQYF
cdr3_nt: TGCGCCAGCAGTCCAGACAGGCCCTACGAGCAGTACTTC

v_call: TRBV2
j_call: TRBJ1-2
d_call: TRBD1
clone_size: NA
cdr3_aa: CASRITQGGYGYTF
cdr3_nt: TGTGCCAGCAGAATAACGCAGGGGGGGTATGGCTACACCTTC

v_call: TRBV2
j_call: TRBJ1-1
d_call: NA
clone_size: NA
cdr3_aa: CASSEELPEAFF
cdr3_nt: TGTGCCAGCAGTGAAGAGCTCCCCGAAGCTTTCTTT

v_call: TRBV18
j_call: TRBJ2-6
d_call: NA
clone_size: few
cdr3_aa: CASSPRGTPVSGANVLTF
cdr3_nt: TGTGCCAGCTCACCACGCGGGACACCGGTCTCTGGGGCCAACGTCCTGACTTTC

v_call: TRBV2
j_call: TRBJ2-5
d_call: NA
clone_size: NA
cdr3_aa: CASSTYQETQYF
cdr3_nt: TGTGCCAGCAGTACGTACCAAGAGACCCAGTACTTC

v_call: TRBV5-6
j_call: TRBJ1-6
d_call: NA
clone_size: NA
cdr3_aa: CASSLEAGGNSPLHF
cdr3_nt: TGTGCCAGCAGCTTGGAAGCCGGGGGCAATTCACCCCTCCACTTT

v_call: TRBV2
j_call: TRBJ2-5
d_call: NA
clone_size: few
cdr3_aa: CASLSGETQYF
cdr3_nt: TGTGCCAGCTTGAGTGGAGAGACCCAGTACTTC

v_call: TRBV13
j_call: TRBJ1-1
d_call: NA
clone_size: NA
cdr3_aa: CASSPGLQGNTEAFF
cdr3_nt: TGTGCCAGCAGCCCGGGACTCCAAGGGAACACTGAAGCTTTCTTT

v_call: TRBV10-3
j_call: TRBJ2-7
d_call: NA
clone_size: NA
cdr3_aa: CAIRLPASDEQYF
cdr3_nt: TGTGCCATCAGACTACCGGCGAGCGACGAGCAGTACTTC

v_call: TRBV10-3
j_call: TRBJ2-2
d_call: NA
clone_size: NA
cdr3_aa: CAIRPTTSPTGELFF
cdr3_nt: TGTGCCATCAGACCCACTACTAGTCCCACCGGGGAGCTGTTTTTT

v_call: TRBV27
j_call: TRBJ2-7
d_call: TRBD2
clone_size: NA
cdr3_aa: CASSPPAGLATYEQYF
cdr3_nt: TGTGCCAGCAGTCCCCCCGCGGGACTAGCAACCTACGAGCAGTACTTC